A single sample is the source of the 26 T cell receptor beta chains below, sequenced in a study of shared clonotypes between healthy human individuals. Clones were sequenced by immunoSEQ multiplex PCR, and TCRdb holds only the in-frame ones, with some missing. The sample records 110,000 or so clones, about 70% being singletons. The sequencing input was memory CD8+ T cells sorted from blood. Subset reported: CD45RO+ cells pooled with CCR7-negative TemRA cells. The receptors stem from a woman aged 25 to 39 in good health.

The rearrangement links TRBV2 to TRBJ2-7, with no clear D. Trimming removed 8 bases from V and 5 bases from J, with 13 bases in between. The CDR3 runs to 12 residues. Germline V gene data show CDR1 as SNHLY and CDR2 as FYNNEI. The CDR3: CASGTTRNEQYF. CDR3 nucleotides: TGTGCCAGCGGCACTACTCGTAACGAGCAGTACTTC.

This clone was observed a few times. The CDR3 spells CASSPTRMYLSEEAFF. As DNA, the CDR3 is TGTGCCAGCAGTCCCACTCGTATGTACCTGTCGGAGGAAGCTTTCTTT. The gene calls are TRBV6-6 and TRBJ1-1; D not certain. CDR1 and CDR2 (germline): MNHNY, SVGAGI (reference sequence). CDR3 size: 16 residues. Trimming removed 5 bases at V and 8 bases at J, with 24 bases between.

V gene TRBV7-2 combines with J gene TRBJ2-3; 9 bases are a match to TRBD1. Germline CDR1 SGHTA, CDR2 FQGNSA. The ends lost 5 bases at V and 5 bases at J; junction bases unmatched: 5. The CDR3 extends over 14 amino acids. The CDR3 reads CASSQQGAGDTQYF. The CDR3 region has the DNA TGTGCCAGCAGCCAACAGGGGGCTGGAGATACGCAGTATTTT.

V gene TRBV27 combines with J gene TRBJ1-2; 7 bases agree with TRBD1. The CDR3 totals 16 residues. Germline V gene sequence: CDR1 MNHEY, CDR2 SMNVEV (reference sequence). The trim removed 5 bases at V and 0 bases at J, leaving 9 bases unmatched. CDR3 protein: CASSPKTGIPNYGYTF. DNA for the CDR3: TGTGCCAGCAGTCCTAAGACAGGGATTCCTAACTATGGCTACACCTTC.

V and J are TRBV30 and TRBJ2-2; TRBD1 agrees at 7 bases. Germline CDR1 GTSNPN, CDR2 SVGIG (reference sequence). This CDR3 has 13 amino acids. The trim removed 2 bases at V and 4 bases at J, leaving 1 base unmatched. The CDR3 DNA follows: TGTGCCTGGAGTAGACAGGGCACCGGGGAGCTGTTTTTT. Its protein product is CAWSRQGTGELFF.

CDR3 amino acids: CASSPGTTYSNQPQHF. In nucleotides, the CDR3 is TGTGCCAGCAGTCCCGGGACAACATATAGCAATCAGCCCCAGCATTTT. This chain links TRBV2 with TRBJ1-5; tentatively, D is TRBD1 (6 bases). There are 16 residues in the CDR3. Germline-derived CDR1 and CDR2 are SNHLY and FYNNEI. The germline V and J ends were trimmed by 5 bases and 0 bases, with 14 bases remaining between them.

The CDR3 DNA sequence: TGTGCCAGCAGCAAGACTAGCGGGACCGACTCGAGCTCCTACGAGCAGTACTTC. It yields the protein CASSKTSGTDSSSYEQYF. This rearrangement joins TRBV21-1 to TRBJ2-7; no check of the table's D call, TRBD2, against the DNA was made. TRBV21-1 is a pseudogene. CDR3 length: 18 residues.

This clone has a single count. The chain recombines TRBV7-9 with TRBJ2-1; D unresolved. V was pared by 5 bases and J by 10 bases, with 15 bases between. CDR3 length equals 13 residues. CDR1 SEHNR and CDR2 FQNEAQ come from the germline V gene (reference sequence). CDR3 coding DNA: TGTGCCAGCAGCCCCCCGGGCAGTCTCGAGCAGTTCTTC. Its protein is CASSPPGSLEQFF.

The genes are TRBV9 and TRBJ2-3, with D hard to call. This CDR3 region has 13 residues. Germline CDR1 is SGDLS and CDR2 is YYNGEE. V was clipped by 3 bases and J by 2 bases, with 7 bases between them. DNA for the CDR3: TGTGCCAGCAGCGGGTGGGACACAGATACGCAGTATTTT. It specifies CASSGWDTDTQYF.

This clone appeared a few times. The V call is TRBV27, the J call TRBJ1-1, with a tentative D call TRBD1 (6 bases). There are 15 residues in the CDR3. Per the germline V gene, CDR1 is MNHEY and CDR2 is SMNVEV (reference sequence). V lost 6 bases, J lost 5 bases, and 19 bases lay in between. CDR3 coding DNA: TGTGCCAGCAGCAATACACCTGGGGGCACGACTGAAGCTTTCTTT. This codes for CASSNTPGGTTEAFF.

The chain combines TRBV4-1 with TRBJ2-7; D is undetermined. The CDR3 consists of 17 residues. Germline CDR1 and CDR2: MGHRA and YSYEKL. Trimming pared 1 base from V and 3 bases from J, leaving 19 bases between. CDR3 loop: CASSQGNSLGGVYEQYF. The CDR3 DNA is TGCGCCAGCAGCCAAGGTAACAGTCTGGGTGGAGTCTACGAGCAGTACTTC.

The rearrangement uses TRBV28 and TRBJ1-5; no clear D gene. V was shortened by 3 bases and J by 5 bases, with 26 bases between the two germline ends. Looked up from germline, CDR1 is MDHEN and CDR2 is SYDVKM. The CDR3 spans 19 residues. Here the CDR3 reads CASSFSRTDAIAYDQPQHF. CDR3 coding DNA: TGTGCCAGCAGTTTCAGTCGGACGGACGCTATAGCATACGATCAGCCCCAGCATTTT.

The chain employs TRBV18 and TRBJ1-1, with D tentatively TRBD1 (6 bases). The CDR3 covers 14 residues. Trimming stripped 7 bases from V and 3 bases from J, with 15 bases between. CDR1 is KGHSH and CDR2 is LQKENI in the germline V gene. The CDR3 loop is CASLTQGRDTEAFF. CDR3 in DNA: TGTGCCAGCTTAACACAGGGAAGGGACACTGAAGCTTTCTTT.

A remark on this clone: This may be a read error: a much more frequent sequence differs by one nucleotide. The gene calls are TRBV27 and TRBJ2-2; 11 bases match TRBD1. CDR3 length: 17 amino acids. In germline, CDR1 is MNHEY, CDR2 SMNVEV (reference sequence). The CDR3, as DNA: TGTGCCAGCAGTACCTGGGACAGGGGGACGAACACCAGGGAGCTGTTTTTT. Translated: CASSTWDRGTNTRELFF.

V is TRBV14 and J is TRBJ2-7; D remains unclear. Germline V gene data show CDR1 as SGHDN and CDR2 as FVKESK. The length of the CDR3 is 14 residues. The V and J ends lost 5 bases and 4 bases respectively, with 15 bases between them. The DNA for the CDR3 is TGTGCCAGCAGCGAAACACCCTCTGGGTACGAGCAGTACTTC. Protein sequence: CASSETPSGYEQYF.

The rearrangement links TRBV25-1 to TRBJ2-1; tentative D call: TRBD2 (5 bases). The CDR3 loop spans 15 amino acids. The V gene's germline CDR1 is MGHDK and CDR2 SYGVNS. The V end lost 3 bases, the J end lost 3 bases, and 12 bases lay between the germline ends. The CDR3 here is CASSDLAGLYNEQFF. The CDR3, as DNA: TGTGCCAGCAGTGACCTGGCAGGACTCTACAATGAGCAGTTCTTC.

A remark on this clone: The junction departs from the called germline gene at one end, perhaps through a read error. The chain carries TRBV5-4 and TRBJ2-7; D is uncertain. Germline loops: CDR1 SGHNT, CDR2 YYREEE (reference sequence). The CDR3 consists of 11 residues. The CDR3 loop is CASSLAAEEYF. CDR3 DNA sequence: TGTGCCAGCAGCTTGGCGGCCGAGGAGTACTTC.

This clone was observed a single time. This chain connects TRBV14 to TRBJ2-1; 7 bases line up with TRBD1. J was trimmed by 3 bases and V by 4 bases; bases with no gene match: 3. CDR3 length: 14 amino acids. CDR1 is SGHDN, CDR2 FVKESK, per germline. The CDR3 nucleotides are TGTGCCAGCAGCCGAGGGGACAGCTACAATGAGCAGTTCTTC. Amino acid sequence: CASSRGDSYNEQFF.

The V call is TRBV9, the J call TRBJ2-5; 9 bases map to TRBD1. This CDR3 contains 14 residues. Trimming cost V 10 bases and J 1 base; bases outside gene matches: 8. Germline assignment: CDR1 SGDLS and CDR2 YYNGEE. This CDR3 reads CAGLDRGGQETQYF. As DNA, the CDR3 is TGTGCCGGCCTGGACAGGGGCGGCCAAGAGACCCAGTACTTC. The full variable domain, its missing parts supplied by reference TRBV9 and TRBJ2-5, is DSGVTQTPKHLITATGQRVTLRCSPRSGDLSVYWYQQSLDQGLQFLIQYYNGEERAKGNILERFSAQQFPDLHSELNLSSLELGDSALYFCAGLDRGGQETQYFGPGTRLLVL.

The chain combines TRBV7-6 with TRBJ2-7, with D perhaps given as TRBD1 or TRBD2 (5 bases each). The CDR3 sequence is 20 residues long. V was pared by 7 bases and J by 6 bases, with 37 bases between. CDR1 is SGHVS, CDR2 FNYEAQ, per germline. The CDR3 DNA reads TGTGCCAGCAACTCGACTAAACGAGGGGTGGATGGGAAAGTCGTCCTCGAGCAGTACTTC. Its translation is CASNSTKRGVDGKVVLEQYF.

V usage is TRBV29-1 and J usage is TRBJ2-7; 9 bases fit TRBD1. The CDR3 extends over 15 amino acids. CDR1 SQVTM and CDR2 ANQGSEA come from the germline V gene. The V gene end was trimmed by 4 bases and the J gene end by 0 bases; junction bases not matched to a gene: 7. The CDR3 spells CSVGPGTGISYEQYF. In nucleotides, the CDR3 is TGCAGCGTTGGACCCGGGACAGGGATCTCCTACGAGCAGTACTTC.

The chain links TRBV19 to TRBJ2-4; D gene ambiguous. The CDR3 consists of 15 residues. The germline V gene has CDR1 LNHDA and CDR2 SQIVND (reference sequence). V was trimmed by 5 bases and J by 0 bases, leaving 11 bases between them. The CDR3 sequence: CASSPAGLAKNIQYF. The CDR3 coding sequence is TGTGCCAGTAGTCCAGCCGGGCTAGCCAAAAACATTCAGTACTTC.

In its sample, this clone was seen many times. Other DNA sequences in this sample translate to the same CDR3. The chain joins TRBV2 to TRBJ2-5; unclear D gene. This CDR3 is 12 amino acids long. CDR1 and CDR2 (germline): SNHLY, FYNNEI. Trimming removed 3 bases from V and 5 bases from J, with 7 bases in between. The CDR3 DNA reads TGTGCCAGCAGTGACGGTCTGGAGACCCAGTACTTC. This sequence encodes CASSDGLETQYF.

The chain employs TRBV7-9 and TRBJ2-1; the D gene is possibly TRBD2 (5 bases). The CDR3 extends over 14 amino acids. The germline V and J ends were trimmed by 5 bases and 5 bases, with 13 bases remaining between them. CDR1 is SEHNR, CDR2 FQNEAQ, per germline (reference sequence). Written as DNA, the CDR3 is TGTGCCAGCAGCCACCCCATGGGAGACAATGAGCAGTTCTTC. It is translated as CASSHPMGDNEQFF.

The chain carries TRBV10-1 and TRBJ2-7; 7 nucleotides align to TRBD1. After removal of 2 bases from V and 2 bases from J, the junction contained 6 bases not matched to a gene. The CDR3 runs 15 residues. Germline V gives CDR1 WNHNN, CDR2 SYGVQD (reference sequence). The CDR3, as DNA: TGCGCCAGCAGTGAGACGGGACAGTTCCCCTACGAGCAGTACTTC. Its translation is CASSETGQFPYEQYF.

Turning to this clone: The sample holds other DNA sequences that translate to the same CDR3. This chain joins TRBV20-1 and TRBJ2-5; the D is unclear. The J call may be wrong; the DNA end is better matched by TRBJ2-7. The CDR3 length is 11 residues. The germline gives CDR1 DFQATT, CDR2 SNEGSKA (reference sequence). This CDR3 reads CSAKEVYEQYF. The CDR3, as DNA: TGCAGTGCCAAAGAAGTCTACGAGCAGTACTTC.